Each of the 25 T cell receptor beta chains below was sequenced from the same sample in a study of blood T cell repertoires in COVID-19. Libraries were prepared by immunoSEQ multiplex PCR; TCRdb keeps only in-frame clonotypes and omits some of them. The sample holds roughly 74,000 clones, roughly 88% seen once. Sequenced input: peripheral blood. These receptors all come from a woman aged 80 or over with active or convalescent COVID-19.

V gene TRBV25-1 combines with J gene TRBJ1-1, with D possibly TRBD1 on 5 matching bases. The CDR3 contains 13 residues. Deletions cut 6 bases from V and 4 bases from J, with 12 bases between. From germline, CDR1 is MGHDK and CDR2 SYGVNS. The CDR3 loop reads CASSHPGGTEAFF. The CDR3 region has the DNA TGTGCCAGCAGCCACCCGGGGGGCACTGAAGCTTTCTTT.

The chain joins TRBV25-1 to TRBJ2-2, with 12 bases aligning to TRBD2. CDR3 length: 15 amino acids. V lost 6 bases to trimming and J lost 7 bases; unmatched junction nucleotides: 6. Germline V lookup: CDR1 MGHDK, CDR2 SYGVNS. As DNA, the CDR3 is TGTGCCAGCAGCCGACTAGCGGGAGAGGTCGGGGAGCTGTTTTTT. Its translation is CASSRLAGEVGELFF.

This rearrangement joins TRBV7-9 to TRBJ2-7, with D unresolved. The CDR3 has 12 residues. The germline V gene encodes CDR1 SEHNR and CDR2 FQNEAQ (reference sequence). Trimming pared 5 bases from V and 3 bases from J, leaving 8 bases between. CDR3 in DNA: TGTGCCAGCAGCCCCCGCGACTACGAGCAGTACTTC. It specifies CASSPRDYEQYF.

The chain's CDR3 is CATEGREGHTGELFF. The CDR3 coding sequence is TGTGCCACCGAGGGGCGGGAGGGTCACACCGGGGAGCTGTTTTTT. The J gene is TRBJ2-2, the V gene TRBV6-4, with 9 bases that match TRBD2. Germline V gives CDR1 MRHNA, CDR2 SNTAGT. V lost 10 bases, J lost 3 bases, and 9 bases stayed unmatched. The CDR3 totals 15 residues.

This rearrangement joins TRBV7-2 to TRBJ2-3; D is uncertain. The CDR3 is 15 residues long. Looked up from germline, CDR1 is SGHTA and CDR2 is FQGNSA. Trimming removed 5 bases from V and 1 base from J, with 13 bases in between. The CDR3 DNA reads TGTGCCAGCAGCACCGGAGCCACACGCACAGATACGCAGTATTTT. Translation: CASSTGATRTDTQYF.

This chain connects TRBV5-1 to TRBJ1-4, with 9 bases fitting TRBD1. The CDR3 is 15 residues long. Trimming at V came to 4 bases and at J to 8 bases, leaving 9 bases not matched to a gene. Germline lookup yields CDR1 SGHRS and CDR2 YFSETQ. This CDR3 is CASSLQGAGEEKLFF. The CDR3, as DNA: TGCGCCAGCAGCCTACAGGGGGCTGGGGAGGAAAAACTGTTTTTT.

V is TRBV4-2 and J is TRBJ1-6; TRBD1 agrees at 10 bases. The V and J ends lost 1 base and 10 bases, in that order; junction bases with no gene match: 13. Germline CDR1 and CDR2: LGHNA and YNFKEQ. The CDR3 loop spans 18 amino acids. The CDR3 DNA follows: TGTGCCAGCAGCCAAGTCGCAGGTGGGGACAGGGGAGACTCACCCCTCCACTTT. Residues: CASSQVAGGDRGDSPLHF.

About this clone: The same CDR3 is also encoded by other DNA sequences in this sample. V usage is TRBV5-8 and J usage is TRBJ2-5, with D hard to call. The ends were cut back, 4 bases at V and 5 bases at J, with 12 bases in the middle. Per germline, CDR1 SGHTS and CDR2 YDEGEE. This CDR3 contains 13 residues. Here the CDR3 reads CASSRRVGETQYF. The DNA for the CDR3 is TGTGCCAGCAGCAGACGGGTCGGGGAGACCCAGTACTTC.

V gene TRBV19 combines with J gene TRBJ2-5; 11 bases are a match to TRBD1. CDR1 LNHDA and CDR2 SQIVND come from the germline V gene (reference sequence). The CDR3 length is 14 residues. Trimming cost V 6 bases and J 5 bases; bases outside gene matches: 5. The CDR3 region has the DNA TGTGCCAGTAGGCCGGGACAGGGGGAGGAGACCCAGTACTTC. As protein: CASRPGQGEETQYF.

The V gene is TRBV29-1, the J gene TRBJ1-1; unclear D gene. The CDR3 is made up of 12 amino acids. Trimming left V 6 bases short and J 5 bases short, with 13 bases between. Germline V gene data show CDR1 as SQVTM and CDR2 as ANQGSEA. This CDR3 is CSVTGSGTEAFF. DNA of the CDR3: TGCAGCGTAACGGGGTCCGGGACTGAAGCTTTCTTT.

The chain employs TRBV9 and TRBJ2-7; 12 bases map to TRBD2. V trimming: 0 bases; J trimming: 2 bases; junction bases outside the gene matches: 0. The CDR3 runs to 15 residues. CDR1 and CDR2 (germline): SGDLS, YYNGEE. The chain's CDR3 is CASSVGTSGTYEQYF. The DNA for the CDR3 is TGTGCCAGCAGCGTAGGGACTAGCGGGACCTACGAGCAGTACTTC.

In this sample, this clone turned up once. The gene calls are TRBV5-1 and TRBJ2-3; TRBD2 agrees at 9 bases. From germline, CDR1 is SGHRS and CDR2 YFSETQ. This CDR3 spans 15 amino acids. Trimming cost V 7 bases and J 0 bases; bases outside gene matches: 6. Here the CDR3 DNA reads TGCGCCAGCGGTAGCGGGAGCCCTAGCACAGATACGCAGTATTTT. Its translation is CASGSGSPSTDTQYF.

The CDR3 protein is CASTTTGGGTEAFF. The CDR3 coding sequence is TGTGCCAGCACCACCACAGGGGGCGGAACTGAAGCTTTCTTT. The chain has TRBV6-6 and TRBJ1-1; TRBD1 matches at 9 bases. J gave up 5 bases and V 7 bases, and 8 bases lay outside the gene matches. The CDR3 loop spans 14 amino acids. In germline, CDR1 is MNHNY, CDR2 SVGAGI (reference sequence).

The chain uses TRBV18 and TRBJ1-5; 9 nucleotides match TRBD1. Germline CDR1 reads KGHSH; CDR2 reads LQKENI. CDR3 length equals 20 residues. Trimming took 3 bases from V and 0 from J; bases not matched to a gene: 15. CDR3 nucleotide sequence: TGTGCCAGCTCACCTTCGAGACCGGGACAGGGAGGTGGTAGCAATCAGCCCCAGCATTTT. Its translation: CASSPSRPGQGGGSNQPQHF.

The chain carries TRBV5-1 and TRBJ1-2; 7 bases are a match to TRBD1. With V trimmed by 4 bases and J by 2 bases, 5 bases remained unmatched. The CDR3 sequence is 14 residues long. The germline gives CDR1 SGHRS, CDR2 YFSETQ. CDR3: CASSTQGLNYGYTF. For the CDR3, the DNA is TGCGCCAGCAGCACACAGGGGTTAAACTATGGCTACACCTTC.

This chain joins TRBV3-1 (or the pseudogene TRBV3-2) and TRBJ1-5; D is undetermined. Germline V gives CDR1 LGHDT, CDR2 YNNKEL (reference sequence). V was cut by 0 bases and J by 5 bases, with 8 bases left in between. This CDR3 contains 14 residues. The CDR3 DNA sequence: TGTGCCAGCAGCCAAGATCAGGTTTATCAGCCCCAGCATTTT. It specifies CASSQDQVYQPQHF.

The V call is TRBV2, the J call TRBJ2-3; 7 bases match TRBD1. The CDR3 spans 14 residues. From germline, CDR1 is SNHLY and CDR2 FYNNEI. V lost 3 bases to trimming and J lost 1 base; unmatched junction nucleotides: 1. The CDR3 region has the DNA TGTGCCAGCAGTGACCAGGGGGGCACAGATACGCAGTATTTT. Protein product: CASSDQGGTDTQYF.

The rearrangement uses TRBV2 and TRBJ2-7; 13 nucleotides align to TRBD2. V lost 7 bases, J lost 6 bases, and 3 bases stayed unmatched. The germline CDR1 and CDR2 sequences are SNHLY and FYNNEI. This CDR3 spans 13 amino acids. The DNA for the CDR3 is TGTGCCAGCATCGGACTAGCGGGGGTCGAGCAGTACTTC. Translating it yields CASIGLAGVEQYF.

The genes are TRBV19 and TRBJ2-3; 9 bases are shared with TRBD2. This CDR3 spans 15 amino acids. The germline gives CDR1 LNHDA, CDR2 SQIVND (reference sequence). V shed 3 bases, J shed 2 bases, and the junction held 3 bases outside the gene matches. The CDR3 spells CASSILAGHTDTQYF. The CDR3 DNA is TGTGCCAGTAGTATCCTAGCGGGACACACAGATACGCAGTATTTT.

The rearrangement joins TRBV14 to TRBJ2-2, with TRBD1 as a possible D gene (6 bases). This CDR3 is built from 14 residues. V shed 1 base and J shed 6 bases, with 9 bases lying between them. Germline CDR1 is SGHDN and CDR2 is FVKESK. The CDR3 spells CASSQGGPSGELFF. The CDR3 nucleotides are TGTGCCAGCAGCCAAGGGGGGCCCTCCGGGGAGCTGTTTTTT.

The chain uses TRBV29-1 and TRBJ2-7; 9 bases are shared with TRBD1. Germline CDR1 is SQVTM and CDR2 is ANQGSEA. The CDR3 is 13 amino acids. Trimming cost V 6 bases and J 6 bases; bases outside gene matches: 9. CDR3 sequence: CSVGRTGAGEQYF. The CDR3 DNA is TGCAGCGTCGGGAGGACAGGGGCCGGCGAGCAGTACTTC.

V gene TRBV9 combines with J gene TRBJ2-3; 13 bases map to TRBD2. The CDR3 has 16 amino acids. Germline-derived CDR1 and CDR2 are SGDLS and YYNGEE. The V gene end was trimmed by 4 bases and the J gene end by 4 bases; junction bases not matched to a gene: 6. CDR3 in amino acids: CASSSRLAGGADTQYF. The CDR3 DNA reads TGTGCCAGCAGCTCGCGACTAGCGGGAGGCGCAGATACGCAGTATTTT.

The genes are TRBV25-1 and TRBJ2-3; D might be TRBD1 (6 bases). Looked up from germline, CDR1 is MGHDK and CDR2 is SYGVNS. The CDR3 totals 15 residues. Trimming took off 5 bases at V and 5 bases at J, with 17 bases between the two ends. Here the CDR3 DNA reads TGTGCCAGCAGTCAGACAGGAGGTATTATAGATACGCAGTATTTT. It encodes CASSQTGGIIDTQYF.

This chain uses TRBV4-3 with TRBJ2-7; 10 bases match TRBD1. The V segment lost 3 bases and the J segment 6 bases; nucleotides outside the gene matches: 5. This CDR3 is 14 amino acids long. The germline CDR1 and CDR2 sequences are LGHNA and YSLEER. The CDR3 spells CASSHGQGVGEQYF. The CDR3 coding sequence is TGCGCCAGCAGCCATGGACAGGGGGTGGGCGAGCAGTACTTC.

This clone was seen once. This sequence joins TRBV28 and TRBJ2-6, with 8 nucleotides matching TRBD1. The CDR3 consists of 17 residues. Trimming removed 9 bases from V and 2 bases from J; junction bases left unmatched: 12. Germline V gene lookup returns CDR1 MDHEN and CDR2 SYDVKM. The CDR3 spells CASTAPGQAPGANVLTF. CDR3 DNA: TGTGCCAGTACCGCCCCGGGACAGGCGCCTGGGGCCAACGTCCTGACTTTC. Based on the CDR3 plus reference TRBV28 and TRBJ2-6, the full variable domain is DVKVTQSSRYLVKRTGEKVFLECVQDMDHENMFWYRQDPGLGLRLIYFSYDVKMKEKGDIPEGYSVSREKKERFSLILESASTNQTSMYLCASTAPGQAPGANVLTFGAGSRLTVL.